This T cell receptor beta chain was sequenced in a study of blood T cell repertoires in COVID-19 (TCRdb year 2020). Regarding the research as a whole: Samples from collaborators originated in the United States, Italy and Spain and spanned both the acute and convalescent phases of COVID-19. The material from the prospective study consisted of cDNA or gDNA derived from T cells, B-cell-depleted T cells, or PBMCs. Deeply sampled blood TCRbeta repertoires from subjects exposed to, actively infected with, or recovered from COVID-19 were included in the dataset. The repertoires were released in a freely available public database meant as a resource for research on the immune response to SARS-CoV-2. The samples were drawn from the first 160 participants of the ongoing ImmuneRACE study and from 950 to 1,500 subjects provided by 6 global collaborators. Sample metadata almost always included a de-identified subject ID, COVID-19 status, age in years and sex. Where HLA class I and class II types were available, the types were taken from metadata supplied by the sample provider, not from assay-based typing. The paper's findings and limits, for the study overall: How much clinical and demographic metadata was included differed by source and by participant, and the metadata was provided uncurated.

Regarding this clone: The specificity of this receptor is unknown. Qualities for individual bases were not recorded, and no much larger clone is one base off.

The immunoSEQ Assay, a bias-controlled multiplex PCR, was used to amplify TCRbeta CDR3 regions from genomic DNA. In the authors' own workflow: The number of nucleated cells in each sample was estimated by amplification of reference gene primers within the assay. To quantify the absolute abundance of each unique TCRbeta CDR3 rearrangement, sequence reads were collapsed and filtered. For each sample, productive Simpson clonality was calculated as the square root of Simpson's diversity index over productive rearrangements. TCRdb stores this immuneACCESS table with in-frame sequences only. Part of the clones is absent; in the studies checked, under half of the shortfall reflects unresolved V genes, and no reason is known for the rest. The D gene and trimming were derived from the DNA, and the V and J assignments and clone size from that table. This sample lists 150,000 to 200,000 clones; about 83% were detected once. Jointly, the top ten make up approximately 4% of the sample.

Each collaborating institution followed its own protocols to collect whole blood in K2EDTA tubes. For TCRbeta analysis, collaborators shipped samples as frozen whole blood, isolated PBMCs, or DNA extracted from either of those sample types. Trimming removed 7 bases from V and 1 base from J; the gene matches leave 3 bases unexplained. Reading from cysteine to phenylalanine, the CDR3 counts 13 amino acids. The only DNA kept is the CDR3, 39 bases in frame from the first base. CDR1 and CDR2 were assigned from the germline V gene as MNHEY and SVGAGI. The sequenced sample was peripheral blood. The chain is encoded by TRBV6-5 joined to TRBJ1-2; a stretch of 7 junction bases matches TRBD1. The sequence derives from a man aged 18 to 30 with active or convalescent COVID-19. The sequence in DNA is TGTGCCAGCACTCGGGACAGTAACTATGGCTACACCTTC. Translation gives CASTRDSNYGYTF.